This TCR beta chain comes out of a study of vaccination and CD4 T cells after COVID-19. About the study: Overlapping SARS-CoV-2, HCoV-NL63, HCoV-OC43 and HCoV-229E spike peptides were used to stimulate cells.

Indicated treatment: roughly 11-day PBMC culture with coronavirus spike peptide pools or control peptides (ViraFEST assay). Via ViraFEST, peptide pools expanded antigen-specific T cells before TCR sequencing. This clonotype appeared a single time. No antigen is known for it. An Oncomine TCR Beta short-read assay was used to sequence the DNA from cultured CD4+ T cells. TCRdb redid the calling of the PCR reads with MiXCR, one entry per CDR3 protein. The table includes almost 25,000 distinct CDR3 sequences, less than 80% detected once. The CDR3 extends over 16 amino acids. Germline V lookup: CDR1 LNHDA, CDR2 SQIVND (reference sequence). V dropped 1 base and J dropped 7 bases, with 16 bases sitting between them.

This receptor was obtained from a human donor who had recovered from COVID-19. The sample taken for sequencing was CD4+ T cells from blood, cultured in vitro. V is TRBV19 and J is TRBJ1-4; maybe TRBD1 (6 bases). This chain's CDR3 is CASSIGPPGAGEKLFF. CDR3 DNA sequence: TGTGCCAGTAGTATAGGGCCCCCAGGGGCCGGTGAAAAACTGTTTTTT.